A single sample is the source of the 20 T cell receptor beta chains below, sequenced in a study of metastatic and nonmetastatic thyroid tumors. TCRdb re-called clones from the PCR reads using MiXCR. The data show some 15,000 clones, approximately 12% seen once. Not a single patient had been given any form of treatment at any point before undergoing thyroid surgery. The sequenced material came from tumor tissue. The receptors come from a female donor with papillary thyroid cancer or a benign thyroid nodule (not recorded which). Some clones in this sample may be carry-over from other donors' samples.

The table lists this clone with many counts. The rearrangement joins TRBV4-1 to TRBJ2-5; 8 bases agree with TRBD2. With 0 bases clipped from V and 1 base from J, the junction kept 10 bases outside the gene matches. The CDR3 sequence is 18 residues long. Germline CDR1 reads MGHRA; CDR2 reads YSYEKL. The CDR3: CASSQERLNSGVQETQYF. DNA of the CDR3: TGCGCCAGCAGCCAAGAAAGGTTAAATAGCGGGGTCCAAGAGACCCAGTACTTC.

This clone was recorded at least ten times. One base away lies a much larger clone, so this may be a sequencing read error. This chain uses TRBV27 with TRBJ2-2; the D gene could be TRBD1 or TRBD2 (5 bases each). Germline V CDR1 and CDR2: MNHEY, SMNVEV (reference sequence). This CDR3 spans 15 amino acids. Trimming removed 6 bases from V and 6 bases from J, with 17 bases in between. CDR3 residues: CASRLWGRGPGELFF. CDR3 DNA sequence: TGTGCCAGCAGGCTTTGGGGGAGAGGACCCGGGGAGCTGTTTTTT.

There are many counts of this clone. The chain employs TRBV10-3 and TRBJ1-2; unclear D gene. V was pared by 0 bases and J by 8 bases, with 10 bases between. Germline CDR1 reads ENHRY; CDR2 reads SYGVKD. There are 13 residues in the CDR3. Written as DNA, the CDR3 is TGTGCCATCAGTGAGTCTTGGCCGCCAGGCTACACCTTC. It yields the protein CAISESWPPGYTF.

The chain has TRBV18 and TRBJ2-1; D is undetermined. CDR1 KGHSH and CDR2 LQKENI come from the germline V gene. Trimming left V 3 bases short and J 5 bases short, with 5 bases between. The CDR3 sequence is 12 residues long. CDR3 nucleotides: TGTGCCAGCTCACCGGTAAACAATGAGCAGTTCTTC. Translating gives CASSPVNNEQFF.

This clone was recorded many times. The chain links TRBV19 to TRBJ2-7; D remains ambiguous. The CDR3 sequence is 14 residues long. V was cut by 5 bases and J by 2 bases, with 13 bases left in between. In germline, CDR1 is LNHDA, CDR2 SQIVND (reference sequence). CDR3 sequence reads: CASSLLHGTYEQYF. CDR3 DNA: TGTGCCAGTAGTCTCTTGCATGGAACCTACGAGCAGTACTTC.

This clone is hyperexpanded. The chain uses TRBV5-1 and TRBJ1-3, with D perhaps matching TRBD1 (6 bases). There are 16 residues in the CDR3. Germline V lookup: CDR1 SGHRS, CDR2 YFSETQ. V lost 0 bases and J lost 4, with 14 bases in between. The CDR3 DNA is TGCGCCAGCAGCTTGGGCGGTCCTGGGACAGGAAACACCATATATTTT. This encodes CASSLGGPGTGNTIYF.

The chain combines TRBV7-2 with TRBJ1-3; no reliable D call. Germline-derived CDR1 and CDR2 are SGHTA and FQGNSA. CDR3 length equals 14 residues. V lost 5 bases, J lost 2 bases, and 10 bases lay in between. The CDR3 nucleotides read TGTGCCAGCAGCACGGACGGCGCTGGAAACACCATATATTTT. Residues: CASSTDGAGNTIYF.

In its sample, this clone was seen many times. The V and J genes are TRBV10-2 and TRBJ1-4; TRBD1 agrees at 7 bases. V lost 5 bases to trimming and J lost 3 bases; unmatched junction nucleotides: 3. This CDR3 contains 14 residues. Germline CDR1 and CDR2: WSHSY and SAAADI. The CDR3 protein is CASSPTGSNEKLFF. Written as DNA, the CDR3 is TGCGCCAGCAGTCCGACAGGGTCTAATGAAAAACTGTTTTTT.

To note about this clone: A much larger clone differs by one base, so this may be a read error. J is TRBJ1-2 and V is TRBV28, with unresolved D. CDR3 size: 13 residues. V lost 2 bases, J lost 8 bases, and 12 bases lay in between. CDR1 is MDHEN, CDR2 SYDVKM, per germline. CDR3 coding DNA: TGTGCCAGCAGTTTAGTATGGGGTTCGGGCTACACCTTC. Its protein is CASSLVWGSGYTF.

As to this clone: Given a much more abundant clone one base away, this may be a read error. The rearrangement joins TRBV5-6 to TRBJ2-3; D call uncertain. The CDR3 consists of 11 residues. Germline V gene sequence: CDR1 SGHDT, CDR2 YYEEEE. CDR3: CAGSRTDTQYF. In nucleotides, the CDR3 is TGTGCCGGCAGTCGGACAGATACGCAGTATTTT.

This clone was seen repeatedly, ten times or more. This sequence joins TRBV6-5 and TRBJ2-3, with D tentatively TRBD1 (5 bases). Germline-derived CDR1 and CDR2 are MNHEY and SVGAGI. This CDR3 is 16 amino acids long. Trimming pared 0 bases from V and 4 bases from J, leaving 14 bases between. In nucleotides, the CDR3 is TGTGCCAGCAGTTACTCTTCAGGGTACGAGGCAGATACGCAGTATTTT. Translation gives CASSYSSGYEADTQYF.

This chain links TRBV24-1 with TRBJ1-5, with D tentatively TRBD1 (5 bases). CDR3 length equals 19 residues. The V gene lost 9 bases and the J gene lost 3 bases, with 29 bases spanning the gap. In germline, CDR1 is KGHDR, CDR2 SFDVKD. CDR3 DNA: TGTGCCACCGGCCGGTCCCCCCCCGGGACCGCATGGGTCAATCAGCCCCAGCATTTT. Translation: CATGRSPPGTAWVNQPQHF.

This clone was picked up many times. The same CDR3 is also encoded by other DNA sequences in this sample. The chain employs TRBV5-4 and TRBJ2-1; 12 bases match TRBD2. Losses at the gene ends were 2 bases for V and 10 bases for J; bases not matched to a gene: 7. The CDR3 runs to 15 residues. Per germline, CDR1 SGHNT and CDR2 YYREEE (reference sequence). The CDR3 region is CASSLASGGAGEQFF. CDR3 in DNA: TGTGCCAGCAGCTTAGCTAGCGGGGGGGCCGGGGAGCAGTTCTTC.

As concerns this clone: A single base separates this from a much larger clone, so it may be a read error. In the same sample, other DNA sequences code for this CDR3. The chain links TRBV20-1 to TRBJ2-3, with TRBD2 as a possible D gene (6 bases). CDR1 and CDR2 (germline): DFQATT, SNEGSKA (reference sequence). The CDR3 consists of 12 residues. The CDR3 loop is CSGTTLTDTQYF. The CDR3 DNA sequence: TGCAGTGGGACTACACTCACAGATACCCAGTATTTT.

This clone was seen many times. The chain uses TRBV5-1 and TRBJ2-5; D call uncertain. Trimming removed 0 bases at V and 2 bases at J, with 14 bases between. CDR3 length: 16 residues. CDR1 is SGHRS, CDR2 YFSETQ, per germline. In DNA form, the CDR3 reads TGCGCCAGCAGCTTGGAGGGCGCGCACCGTCAAGAGACCCAGTACTTC. Its protein product is CASSLEGAHRQETQYF.

This clone was seen many times. The rearrangement links TRBV11-3 to TRBJ2-2, with unresolved D. Germline V lookup: CDR1 SGHNT, CDR2 YENEEA. The ends were cut back, 1 base at V and 1 base at J, with 4 bases in the middle. This CDR3 contains 14 residues. CDR3 sequence: CASSLGQNTGELFF. The CDR3 DNA reads TGTGCCAGCAGCTTAGGACAGAACACCGGGGAGCTGTTTTTT.

Many counts were recorded for this clone. The chain uses TRBV2 and TRBJ1-6, with D perhaps TRBD1 (5 bases). Trimming stripped 4 bases from V and 7 bases from J, with 29 bases between. From germline, CDR1 is SNHLY and CDR2 FYNNEI. The CDR3 is 20 amino acids. For the CDR3, the DNA is TGTGCCAGCAGTGGAGGCTGGACAAAGGGATCGGGATTCAGGAATTCACCCCTCCACTTT. This codes for CASSGGWTKGSGFRNSPLHF.

This clone was observed many times. The rearrangement uses TRBV3-1 and TRBJ1-3; no definite D call. V gave up 5 bases and J gave up 4 bases, with 15 bases separating them. The germline V gene encodes CDR1 LGHDT and CDR2 YNNKEL (reference sequence). There are 15 residues in the CDR3. CDR3 protein: CASSKGKGAGNTIYF. The DNA of the CDR3 is TGTGCCAGCAGCAAAGGCAAGGGAGCCGGAAACACCATATATTTT. The whole variable domain, remainder taken from reference TRBV3-1 and TRBJ1-3, is DTAVSQTPKYLVTQMGNDKSIKCEQNLGHDTMYWYKQDSKKFLKIMFSYNNKELIINETVPNRFSPKSPDKAHLNLHINSLELGDSAVYFCASSKGKGAGNTIYFGEGSWLTVV.

This clone was detected many times. V and J are TRBV19 and TRBJ1-2, with 11 bases fitting TRBD1. There are 15 residues in the CDR3. After removal of 3 bases from V and 4 bases from J, the junction contained 4 bases not matched to a gene. Germline CDR1 is LNHDA and CDR2 is SQIVND (reference sequence). The CDR3 is CASSIGQGAAYGYTF. DNA of the CDR3: TGTGCCAGTAGTATCGGACAGGGGGCAGCCTATGGCTACACCTTC. The full variable domain, in which reference TRBV19 and TRBJ1-2 provide the parts outside the CDR3, is DGGITQSPKYLFRKEGQNVTLSCEQNLNHDAMYWYRQDPGQGLRLIYYSQIVNDFQKGDIAEGYSVSREKKESFPLTVTSAQKNPTAFYLCASSIGQGAAYGYTFGSGTRLTVV.

This clone was detected many times. V gene TRBV7-9 combines with J gene TRBJ1-5; D is undetermined. The V gene's germline CDR1 is SEHNR and CDR2 FQNEAQ (reference sequence). The CDR3 sequence is 12 residues long. V dropped 5 bases and J dropped 5 bases, with 7 bases sitting between them. The CDR3 protein is CASSLGDQPQHF. The CDR3 nucleotides read TGTGCCAGCAGCCTCGGGGATCAGCCCCAGCATTTT.